This T cell receptor (beta chain) is from a study of identifying expanded T cells in peripheral blood. A remark on this clone: Its antigen is undetermined.

In germline, CDR1 is LNHDA, CDR2 SQIVND (reference sequence). The CDR3 has 17 amino acids. J gave up 5 bases and V 1 base, and 10 bases lay outside the gene matches. Healthy donors had no documented immune events, such as infections, while sampled. Study-wide results and caveats: Clone count variance between approximately two-week samples rose with total template count. Over approximately two and four weeks, about 16.4 and 19 clones changed, versus around 1.2 between replicates.

Sequencing used immunoSEQ multiplex PCR; TCRdb keeps in-frame clones, though not all of them. The sample has about 100,000 clones, around 89% seen once. Sequencing used blood. V is TRBV19 and J is TRBJ2-3, with 9 bases fitting TRBD2. This receptor was taken from a person between 18 and 75 years old in good health. The CDR3 loop reads CASSIAGRGGRRDTQYF. The CDR3 DNA is TGTGCCAGTAGTATAGCAGGGCGGGGGGGCCGTAGAGATACGCAGTATTTT.